A single sample gave rise to the 2 T cell receptor beta chains below, sequenced in a study of cytomegalovirus exposure and HLA in healthy donors. It was with 60 Vbeta and 13 Jbeta primers that the PCR ran. TCRdb's table, derived via immunoSEQ multiplex PCR, lists solely in-frame clones and lacks some. The sample has 120,000 or so clones; about 72% are singletons. The sample was PBMCs. The receptors here all came from a man in his fifties in good health and CMV-seropositive.

This clone was observed a handful of times. The gene calls are TRBV28 and TRBJ1-6, with D perhaps TRBD1 (6 bases). Germline CDR1 and CDR2: MDHEN and SYDVKM. The CDR3 totals 15 residues. V lost 5 bases to trimming and J lost 4 bases, with 12 bases between them. The CDR3 reads CASSTSDRYNSPLHF. CDR3 sequence (DNA): TGTGCCAGCAGTACCTCGGACAGATATAATTCACCCCTCCACTTT.

A remark on this clone: The sample holds other DNA sequences that translate to the same CDR3. V and J are TRBV6-1 and TRBJ1-5; D is unclear. Germline V gene lookup returns CDR1 MNHNS and CDR2 SASEGT. This CDR3 has 15 amino acids. V lost 6 bases and J 0 bases, leaving 12 bases between the germline ends. CDR3 in amino acids: CASRETVYSNQPQHF. The CDR3 DNA is TGTGCCAGCAGGGAGACGGTTTATAGCAATCAGCCCCAGCATTTT.